These T cell receptor beta chains were read from a single sample in a study of blood T cell repertoires in COVID-19. Clones were read by immunoSEQ multiplex PCR, and TCRdb kept only the in-frame ones, dropping some. Here the sample spans over 55,000 clones, around 86% being singletons. The sequenced sample was peripheral blood. The receptors stem from a man between 45 and 60 years old with active COVID-19. CDR3s include the opening cysteine and the closing phenylalanine or tryptophan. Each record gives: CDR3 length, V gene, clone size, J gene, D gene, CDR3 DNA, CDR3 protein. The D gene is left open where the match is weak. Only some rows state a clone size, as once, few, many or a class for expanded clones.

length: 13; V: TRBV25-1; size: once; J: TRBJ1-2; D: -; DNA: TGTGCCAGCAGTGAATCGGGGATTGGGGGCTACACCTTC; CDR3: CASSESGIGGYTF
length: 13; V: TRBV27; size: few; J: TRBJ1-1; D: -; DNA: TGTGCCAGCAGTCCAAACGACAGAGGTGAAGCTTTCTTT; CDR3: CASSPNDRGEAFF
length: 14; V: TRBV6-5; size: -; J: TRBJ1-5; D: TRBD1; DNA: TGTGCCAGCTTACCGACGACAGGGGGACAGCCCCAGCATTTT; CDR3: CASLPTTGGQPQHF
length: 10; V: TRBV7-2; size: -; J: TRBJ1-2; D: -; DNA: TGTGCCAGCTACGGGTATGGCTACACCTTC; CDR3: CASYGYGYTF
length: 13; V: TRBV19; size: -; J: TRBJ2-7; D: -; DNA: TGTGCCAGTATTGGAGGAGGATGGGACGAGCAGTACTTC; CDR3: CASIGGGWDEQYF
length: 17; V: TRBV19; size: few; J: TRBJ1-6; D: TRBD1; DNA: TGTGCCAGTAGTAGTTCAGGGACAGGGGGCTACAATTCACCCCTCCACTTT; CDR3: CASSSSGTGGYNSPLHF
length: 18; V: TRBV11-3; size: -; J: TRBJ2-3; D: TRBD2; DNA: TGTGCCAGCAGCTTAAACTCGGGGGGAGTGGGGAGCACAGATACGCAGTATTTT; CDR3: CASSLNSGGVGSTDTQYF
length: 13; V: TRBV6-2/TRBV6-3; size: -; J: TRBJ1-6; D: -; DNA: TGTGCCAGCAGTCCGCAGGGAACTTCACCCCTCCACTTT; CDR3: CASSPQGTSPLHF
length: 15; V: TRBV10-3; size: -; J: TRBJ2-5; D: TRBD2; DNA: TGTGCCATCAGTGATCTAGCGGGGGGGCCGGAGACCCAGTACTTC; CDR3: CAISDLAGGPETQYF
length: 15; V: TRBV27; size: -; J: TRBJ2-5; D: -; DNA: TGTGCCAGCAGTTTATCGACCCTGGGCGAAGAGACCCAGTACTTC; CDR3: CASSLSTLGEETQYF
length: 15; V: TRBV6-2/TRBV6-3; size: once; J: TRBJ1-5; D: TRBD1; DNA: TGTGCCAGCAGTTTGCAGGGGGCTACTAATCAGCCCCAGCATTTT; CDR3: CASSLQGATNQPQHF
length: 15; V: TRBV15; size: few; J: TRBJ1-1; D: -; DNA: TGTGCCACCCTAAAGGGAGGGCACCCGAACACTGAAGCTTTCTTT; CDR3: CATLKGGHPNTEAFF
length: 14; V: TRBV23-1; size: -; J: TRBJ2-5; D: -; DNA: TGCGCCGGGGCTCTAGGAGGGGCAGCAGAGACCCAGTACTTC; CDR3: CAGALGGAAETQYF
length: 18; V: TRBV4-1; size: -; J: TRBJ1-5; D: TRBD1; DNA: TGCGCCAGCAGCCAAGTTACTACAGGGGGACTTAGCAATCAGCCCCAGCATTTT; CDR3: CASSQVTTGGLSNQPQHF
length: 13; V: TRBV2; size: -; J: TRBJ2-5; D: -; DNA: TGTGCCAGCAGCTATATAAAATTTGAGACCCAGTACTTC; CDR3: CASSYIKFETQYF
length: 15; V: TRBV24-1; size: -; J: TRBJ2-3; D: -; DNA: TGTGCCACCAGTGGGGGAGGGGGGGATCGGAATACGCAGTATTTT; CDR3: CATSGGGGDRNTQYF
length: 15; V: TRBV9; size: -; J: TRBJ1-6; D: -; DNA: TGTGCCAGCAGCGTAATGGGCGCGGGGGGCGAACCCCTCCACTTT; CDR3: CASSVMGAGGEPLHF
length: 14; V: TRBV11-1; size: once; J: TRBJ1-2; D: -; DNA: TGTGCCAGCAGCCCCCGGACAGTGGACTATGGCTACACCTTC; CDR3: CASSPRTVDYGYTF
length: 13; V: TRBV18; size: -; J: TRBJ1-5; D: -; DNA: TGTGCCAGCTCACAGGACATCCTAAGGCCCCAGCATTTT; CDR3: CASSQDILRPQHF
length: 15; V: TRBV5-4; size: once; J: TRBJ1-2; D: TRBD1; DNA: TGTGCCAGCAGCTTTGACGACAGGGGGATAAAGGGCTACACCTTC; CDR3: CASSFDDRGIKGYTF
length: 12; V: TRBV3-1/TRBV3-2; size: once; J: TRBJ1-5; D: -; DNA: TGTGCCAGCAGCCTGGTCGGAGGGCCCCAGCATTTT; CDR3: CASSLVGGPQHF
length: 12; V: TRBV10-2; size: -; J: TRBJ1-2; D: -; DNA: TGCGCCAGCAGGACCGACAGCTATGGCTACACCTTC; CDR3: CASRTDSYGYTF
length: 15; V: TRBV24-1; size: -; J: TRBJ2-5; D: TRBD1; DNA: TGTGCCACCAGTGATCCCCAGGGGGCCGGAGAGACCCAGTACTTC; CDR3: CATSDPQGAGETQYF
length: 11; V: TRBV19; size: -; J: TRBJ2-2; D: -; DNA: TGTGCCAGTAGGTCAGGCGGGGAGCTGTTTTTT; CDR3: CASRSGGELFF
length: 15; V: TRBV6-4; size: once; J: TRBJ1-5; D: -; DNA: TGTGCCAGCAGGGCGCAGGGTAATAGCAATCAGCCCCAGCATTTT; CDR3: CASRAQGNSNQPQHF
length: 15; V: TRBV7-3; size: -; J: TRBJ2-1; D: TRBD1; DNA: TGTGCCAGCAGCCCCCAGGGACAGGGTTACAATGAGCAGTTCTTC; CDR3: CASSPQGQGYNEQFF
length: 13; V: TRBV18; size: -; J: TRBJ2-3; D: -; DNA: TGTGCCAGCTCGCGGGCCAGCGGGGATACGCAGTATTTT; CDR3: CASSRASGDTQYF